The 20 T cell receptor beta chains listed next were all sequenced from one sample in a study of blood T cell repertoires in COVID-19. Assay used: immunoSEQ multiplex PCR; TCRdb lists only in-frame clones, some missing. In the table there are 72,000 or so clones, 82% of which are singletons. Sequencing was done on a sample of peripheral blood. The receptors derive from a man aged 80 or over with active COVID-19.

The chain is built from TRBV5-1 and TRBJ2-5, with 11 nucleotides matching TRBD2. This CDR3 region has 15 residues. The V gene end was trimmed by 5 bases and the J gene end by 1 base; junction bases not matched to a gene: 4. In germline, CDR1 is SGHRS, CDR2 YFSETQ. The CDR3: CASRISGGAQETQYF. CDR3 sequence (DNA): TGCGCCAGCAGAATTAGCGGGGGGGCCCAAGAGACCCAGTACTTC.

This clone was recorded once. This chain joins TRBV5-4 and TRBJ1-4; D perhaps matches TRBD1 (5 bases). V was pared by 0 bases and J by 7 bases, with 13 bases between. This CDR3 has 15 residues. Germline V gene data show CDR1 as SGHNT and CDR2 as YYREEE (reference sequence). The CDR3 reads CASSLAGSGFEKLFF. The CDR3 bases are TGTGCCAGCAGCTTGGCGGGCTCAGGGTTTGAAAAACTGTTTTTT.

This chain connects TRBV30 to TRBJ1-4; tentatively, D is TRBD1 (5 bases). This CDR3 is 13 amino acids long. Trimming stripped 1 base from V and 5 bases from J, with 8 bases between. Germline CDR1 GTSNPN, CDR2 SVGIG (reference sequence). The CDR3 here is CAWSGQSNEKLFF. Here the CDR3 DNA reads TGTGCCTGGAGTGGACAGTCAAATGAAAAACTGTTTTTT.

The V call is TRBV4-2, the J call TRBJ2-3; tentative D call: TRBD2 (6 bases). Germline V lookup: CDR1 LGHNA, CDR2 YNFKEQ. The CDR3 has 16 amino acids. V was shortened by 4 bases and J by 6 bases, with 20 bases between the two germline ends. CDR3 DNA sequence: TGTGCCAGCAGCCGAGGACTATTTGGGGACTCGGATACGCAGTATTTT. Amino acid sequence: CASSRGLFGDSDTQYF.

This sequence joins TRBV24-1 and TRBJ2-3; the D gene is possibly TRBD2 (6 bases). CDR3 length: 15 amino acids. Looked up from germline, CDR1 is KGHDR and CDR2 is SFDVKD. The germline V and J ends were trimmed by 3 bases and 6 bases, with 15 bases remaining between them. The CDR3 region has the DNA TGTGCCACCAGTGATCGGGTCGGGGGAAAGGATACGCAGTATTTT. It translates to CATSDRVGGKDTQYF.

This sequence joins TRBV4-1 and TRBJ2-1; TRBD1 matches 9 bases. The germline CDR1 and CDR2 sequences are MGHRA and YSYEKL. Losses at the gene ends were 4 bases for V and 9 bases for J; bases not matched to a gene: 7. The CDR3 has 14 amino acids. Written as DNA, the CDR3 is TGCGCCAGCAGCCGAGACAGGGGGACCGGTGAGCAGTTCTTC. Its protein product is CASSRDRGTGEQFF.

This clone was observed many times. This chain joins TRBV4-2 and TRBJ2-7; 9 bases are a match to TRBD2. The CDR3 totals 15 residues. The V and J ends lost 4 bases and 4 bases, in that order; junction bases with no gene match: 8. Germline CDR1 LGHNA, CDR2 YNFKEQ. The CDR3 protein is CASSLRGSGSYEQYF. The CDR3 DNA reads as TGTGCCAGCAGCCTTCGGGGTAGCGGGAGTTACGAGCAGTACTTC.

The chain uses TRBV28 and TRBJ2-3; weak D call: TRBD2 (6 bases). The CDR3 length is 19 residues. From germline, CDR1 is MDHEN and CDR2 SYDVKM. V was cut by 3 bases and J by 2 bases, with 24 bases left in between. The CDR3 region has the DNA TGTGCCAGCAGTTTTCCCCCCCTGGGGAGGAAACCCGACACAGATACGCAGTATTTT. Protein sequence: CASSFPPLGRKPDTDTQYF.

This clone occurred a few times. The rearrangement uses TRBV6-2 or TRBV6-3 and TRBJ1-1, with D possibly TRBD1 on 5 matching bases. The CDR3 spans 16 residues. Trimming removed 5 bases from V and 3 bases from J, with 19 bases in between. Germline V gene sequence: CDR1 MNHEY, CDR2 SVGEGT. CDR3 residues: CASSDLVGPYYTEAFF. The CDR3 region has the DNA TGTGCCAGCAGTGACCTCGTGGGGCCTTACTACACTGAAGCTTTCTTT.

This chain uses TRBV4-2 with TRBJ1-1; perhaps TRBD1 as D (5 bases). V was cut by 0 bases and J by 6 bases, with 17 bases left in between. This CDR3 spans 16 amino acids. CDR1 LGHNA and CDR2 YNFKEQ come from the germline V gene. The CDR3 DNA follows: TGTGCCAGCAGCCAAGACGGTCGCGTGGGGGGACCTGAAGCTTTCTTT. This codes for CASSQDGRVGGPEAFF.

The V call is TRBV24-1, the J call TRBJ2-7, with 9 bases identical to TRBD1. The CDR3 covers 15 residues. With 4 bases clipped from V and 5 bases from J, the junction kept 8 bases outside the gene matches. Germline-derived CDR1 and CDR2 are KGHDR and SFDVKD. The CDR3 DNA reads TGTGCCACCAGTGACCCGGGGACAGGGAGGGACGAGCAGTACTTC. This encodes CATSDPGTGRDEQYF.

The chain couples TRBV11-3 to TRBJ2-4; the match to TRBD2 covers 9 bases. Trimming at V came to 1 base and at J to 8 bases, leaving 6 bases not matched to a gene. The germline CDR1 and CDR2 sequences are SGHNT and YENEEA. This CDR3 is 15 amino acids long. CDR3 in DNA: TGTGCCAGCAGCTTAGGGACTAGCGCCAGCGACATTCAGTACTTC. Translated, it gives CASSLGTSASDIQYF.

A few counts support this clone. CDR3 amino acids: CASSPSGELFF. The CDR3 DNA reads TGTGCCAGCAGCCCCTCTGGGGAGCTGTTTTTT. The rearrangement joins TRBV3-1 (or the pseudogene TRBV3-2) to TRBJ2-2; D call uncertain. Germline-derived CDR1 and CDR2 are LGHDT and YNNKEL (reference sequence). CDR3 length equals 11 residues. Trimming left V 4 bases short and J 8 bases short, with 5 bases between.

This chain links TRBV2 with TRBJ2-1, with TRBD2 matching over 13 bases. CDR3 size: 18 residues. Trimming removed 4 bases from V and 5 bases from J; junction bases left unmatched: 11. Germline values: CDR1 SNHLY, CDR2 FYNNEI. The CDR3 loop is CASSGGLAGALQHNEQFF. Written as DNA, the CDR3 is TGTGCCAGCAGTGGCGGACTAGCGGGGGCCCTTCAACACAATGAGCAGTTCTTC.

This chain joins TRBV4-3 and TRBJ1-2, with unresolved D. Germline V gives CDR1 LGHNA, CDR2 YSLEER. The CDR3 extends over 15 amino acids. The V and J ends lost 2 bases and 1 base respectively, with 11 bases between them. The CDR3 DNA sequence: TGCGCCAGCAGCCAATTTGAGGGAGGTAACTATGGCTACACCTTC. It yields the protein CASSQFEGGNYGYTF.

This clone has a handful of counts. The rearrangement links TRBV4-3 to TRBJ1-6; TRBD1 matches at 7 bases. Unmatched junction bases numbered 3, after V lost 2 bases and J lost 11 bases. The CDR3 contains 13 residues. The germline CDR1 and CDR2 sequences are LGHNA and YSLEER. The CDR3 region is CASSQIQGTPLHF. The CDR3, as DNA: TGCGCCAGCAGCCAAATACAGGGGACACCCCTCCACTTT.

There are a few counts of this clone. This sequence joins TRBV5-6 and TRBJ1-1; D remains unclear. The CDR3 consists of 12 residues. CDR1 is SGHDT, CDR2 YYEEEE, per germline. V lost 3 bases and J 5 bases, leaving 8 bases between the germline ends. CDR3: CASSWTATEAFF. In DNA form, the CDR3 reads TGTGCCAGCAGCTGGACTGCGACTGAAGCTTTCTTT.

This rearrangement joins TRBV2 to TRBJ2-7; 11 nucleotides match TRBD1. The CDR3 covers 13 residues. Germline V gene data show CDR1 as SNHLY and CDR2 as FYNNEI. J was trimmed by 7 bases and V by 10 bases; bases with no gene match: 9. CDR3 bases: TGTGCCAACCTGGACAGGGGGCAACGGGAGCAGTACTTC. Its protein product is CANLDRGQREQYF. Variable domain in full (rest from reference TRBV2 and TRBJ2-7): EPEVTQTPSHQVTQMGQEVILRCVPISNHLYFYWYRQILGQKVEFLVSFYNNEISEKSEIFDDQFSVERPDGSNFTLKIRSTKLEDSAMYFCANLDRGQREQYFGPGTRLTVT.

The chain uses TRBV7-3 and TRBJ1-4; no clear D. This CDR3 region has 15 residues. V shed 5 bases and J shed 7 bases, with 17 bases lying between them. The germline V gene encodes CDR1 SGHTA and CDR2 FQGTGA. The CDR3 reads CASSAYGGSGEKLFF. The CDR3 nucleotides read TGTGCCAGCAGCGCCTATGGTGGCTCGGGTGAAAAACTGTTTTTT.

For the CDR3, the DNA is TGTGCCAGCAGCCCCAATAATGAAAAACTGTTTTTT. Its translation: CASSPNNEKLFF. This chain uses TRBV28 with TRBJ1-4; D is uncertain. Trimming removed 6 bases from V and 4 bases from J, with 6 bases in between. Germline V gene lookup returns CDR1 MDHEN and CDR2 SYDVKM. This CDR3 is built from 12 residues. The full variable domain, with the rest looked up from reference TRBV28 and TRBJ1-4, is DVKVTQSSRYLVKRTGEKVFLECVQDMDHENMFWYRQDPGLGLRLIYFSYDVKMKEKGDIPEGYSVSREKKERFSLILESASTNQTSMYLCASSPNNEKLFFGSGTQLSVL.